The TCR beta chain under discussion was sequenced for a study of blood T cell repertoires in COVID-19. About the study: There were acute and convalescent COVID-19 samples, and they came from the United States, Italy and Spain.

Sequencing used immunoSEQ multiplex PCR; TCRdb keeps in-frame clones, though not all of them. The data contain about 55,000 clones, roughly 85% of them singletons. Germline V gene sequence: CDR1 SGHVS, CDR2 FNYEAQ. The CDR3 is 14 residues long. Trimming shortened V by 1 base and J by 7 bases, and 11 bases separated the two germline ends. This chain connects TRBV7-6 to TRBJ1-5; D is ambiguous. The specimen was peripheral blood. This TCR came from a human donor in a cohort sampled during active COVID-19. This CDR3 is CASSLVAGRQPQHF. CDR3 nucleotide sequence: TGTGCCAGCAGCTTAGTGGCGGGGAGGCAGCCCCAGCATTTT.